This TCR beta chain was sequenced for a study of T cell responses to AZD1222 COVID-19 vaccine. Overall study results and limits: Sampling that yielded the repertoires occurred only after the peak T cell response. Vaccine-associated CD4 TCRs spanned spike, dominant at 160-218 and 743-854. Just five or six AZD1222 recipients were seropositive at baseline.

A remark on this clone: As yet, its antigen is unknown.

Sequencing used immunoSEQ multiplex PCR; TCRdb keeps in-frame clones, though not all of them. The table lists over 150,000 clones, approximately 93% of them singletons. Both about-4-week and about-12-week second-dose recipients were combined. Deletions cut 6 bases from V and 2 bases from J, with 20 bases between. The CDR3 length is 17 residues. The germline V gene has CDR1 KGHSH and CDR2 LQKENI. The sample in question was peripheral blood, obtained 28 days after the second AZD1222 dose. This clonotype was obtained from an adult who received the AZD1222 COVID-19 vaccine. The chain links TRBV18 to TRBJ2-1; a weak D match, TRBD1 (6 bases). CDR3 sequence (DNA): TGTGCCAGCTCTCCCATTACAGGGAGTCGGACCTACAATGAGCAGTTCTTC. Encoded protein: CASSPITGSRTYNEQFF. The full variable domain, in which reference TRBV18 and TRBJ2-1 provide the parts outside the CDR3, is NAGVMQNPRHLVRRRGQEARLRCSPMKGHSHVYWYRQLPEEGLKFMVYLQKENIIDESGMPKERFSAEFPKEGPSILRIQQVVRGDSAAYFCASSPITGSRTYNEQFFGPGTRLTVL.